The T cell receptor (beta chain) described here comes from a study of CD8+CD57+ T cells in acquired aplastic anemia. About the research overall: Isolated CD4+ and CD8+ cells, once sorted, yielded DNA averaging around 3 ug.

Genomic DNA, serving as template, underwent TCR beta VDJ and CDR3 profiling. Via MiXCR, TCRdb re-called the reads, giving one row per CDR3 protein. The sample records under 250,000 distinct CDR3 sequences, more than 55% being singletons. General study results and limits: The study found no significant CD8+ Simpson's diversity difference between patients and controls. A set of around 30 CD8+ CDR3 sequences was shared between patients and controls, and these sequences appeared highly expressed in patients.

Patients chosen for sequencing had shown CD8+CD57+ cell expansion by flow cytometry. Patients uniformly had severe acquired aplastic anemia. This clonotype was detected many times. Its antigen is not identified. V gave up 2 bases and J gave up 7 bases, with 11 bases separating them. CDR1 GTSNPN and CDR2 SVGIG come from the germline V gene (reference sequence). This CDR3 spans 13 amino acids. Sequenced: sorted CD4+, CD8+, or CD8+CD57+ T cells (not recorded which) from PBMCs. The receptor was isolated from a human donor with aplastic anemia. The V gene is TRBV30, the J gene TRBJ2-2; D is unresolved. CDR3: CAWSLVRVGELFF. CDR3 in DNA: TGTGCCTGGAGTTTGGTCCGAGTCGGGGAGCTGTTTTTT. Full variable domain (outside the CDR3, taken from reference TRBV30 and TRBJ2-2): SQTIHQWPATLVQPVGSPLSLECTVEGTSNPNLYWYRQAAGRGLQLLFYSVGIGQISSEVPQNLSASRPQDRQFILSSKKLLLSDSGFYLCAWSLVRVGELFFGEGSRLTVL.